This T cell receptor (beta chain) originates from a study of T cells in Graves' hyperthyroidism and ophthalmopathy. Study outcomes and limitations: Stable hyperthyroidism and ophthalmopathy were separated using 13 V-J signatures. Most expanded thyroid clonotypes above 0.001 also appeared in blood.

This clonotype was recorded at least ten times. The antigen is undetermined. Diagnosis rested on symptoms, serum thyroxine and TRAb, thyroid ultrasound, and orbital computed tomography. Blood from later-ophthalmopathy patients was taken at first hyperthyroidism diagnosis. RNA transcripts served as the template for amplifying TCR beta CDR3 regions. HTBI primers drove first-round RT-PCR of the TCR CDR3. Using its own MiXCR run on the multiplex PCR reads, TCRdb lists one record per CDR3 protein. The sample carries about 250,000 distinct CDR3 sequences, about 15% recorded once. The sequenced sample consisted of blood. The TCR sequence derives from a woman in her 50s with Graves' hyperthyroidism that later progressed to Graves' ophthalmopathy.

The CDR3 loop is CAWSVLQGGGNQPQHF. The CDR3 DNA follows: TGTGCCTGGAGTGTACTGCAGGGCGGAGGGAACCAGCCCCAGCATTTT. The rearrangement links TRBV30 to TRBJ1-5; D is perhaps TRBD1 (5 bases). The CDR3 spans 16 residues. V dropped 0 bases and J dropped 7 bases, with 19 bases sitting between them. The V gene's germline CDR1 is GTSNPN and CDR2 SVGIG (reference sequence).